These 28 T cell receptor beta chains were sequenced from one sample in a study of long-term antiretroviral therapy in people with HIV. The immunoSEQ assay was v3.0, run at survey level. Repertoires were generated with immunoSEQ multiplex PCR, while TCRdb's copy carries only in-frame clones and drops some. The sample records about 29,000 clones, approximately 80% being singletons. The sequencing here drew on unsorted PBMCs, taken 3 years after starting antiretroviral therapy. These receptors originate from a man aged 40-50 years with HIV.

The sample holds a few counts of this clone. The chain employs TRBV11-1 and TRBJ1-3, with 7 bases matching TRBD1. The CDR3 runs 14 residues. CDR1 and CDR2 from the germline V gene are SGHAT and FQDESV (reference sequence). V shed 5 bases, J shed 4 bases, and the junction held 5 bases outside the gene matches. The CDR3 DNA reads as TGTGCCAGCAGCACAGGGGTTTTCGGAAACACCATATATTTT. This encodes CASSTGVFGNTIYF.

V usage is TRBV14 and J usage is TRBJ2-2; D is possibly TRBD2 (6 bases). V lost 0 bases and J lost 0, with 11 bases in between. CDR1 and CDR2 from the germline V gene are SGHDN and FVKESK. The CDR3 sequence is 17 residues long. This CDR3 is CASSQDWLATNTGELFF. CDR3 sequence (DNA): TGTGCCAGCAGCCAAGATTGGCTAGCGACGAACACCGGGGAGCTGTTTTTT.

This clone was detected only once. CDR3 DNA sequence: TGTGCCAGCAGCGTATTTGATATGAATTCACCCCTCCACTTT. It encodes CASSVFDMNSPLHF. The rearrangement links TRBV9 to TRBJ1-6; the D is unclear. This CDR3 has 14 residues. The germline V gene has CDR1 SGDLS and CDR2 YYNGEE. V was trimmed by 1 base and J by 7 bases, leaving 9 bases between them. Variable domain in full (rest from reference TRBV9 and TRBJ1-6): DSGVTQTPKHLITATGQRVTLRCSPRSGDLSVYWYQQSLDQGLQFLIQYYNGEERAKGNILERFSAQQFPDLHSELNLSSLELGDSALYFCASSVFDMNSPLHFGNGTRLTVT.

This clone is a singleton in its sample. The genes are TRBV10-3 and TRBJ1-1; no clear D gene. Trimming removed 6 bases from V and 2 bases from J, with 10 bases in between. CDR3 length: 13 amino acids. Per the germline V gene, CDR1 is ENHRY and CDR2 is SYGVKD. The CDR3 protein is CAIRTDGNTEAFF. In DNA form, the CDR3 reads TGTGCCATCAGGACTGACGGTAACACTGAAGCTTTCTTT.

The chain combines TRBV18 with TRBJ1-4; TRBD1 aligns across 7 bases. The germline V gene encodes CDR1 KGHSH and CDR2 LQKENI. The CDR3 runs to 15 residues. Trimming took 0 bases from V and 6 from J; bases not matched to a gene: 4. The CDR3 here is CASSPPKGADEKLFF. The DNA of the CDR3 is TGTGCCAGCTCACCACCGAAGGGGGCGGATGAAAAACTGTTTTTT.

The chain is built from TRBV2 and TRBJ2-7, with D possibly TRBD2 on 5 matching bases. Between the trimmed V and J ends, which lost 0 bases and 5 bases, there was a span of 20 bases. There are 17 residues in the CDR3. The germline CDR1 and CDR2 sequences are SNHLY and FYNNEI. This chain's CDR3 is CASSEALTGVSRNEQYF. The CDR3 nucleotides are TGTGCCAGCAGTGAAGCTTTGACCGGGGTGAGTCGGAACGAGCAGTACTTC.

The gene calls are TRBV5-6 and TRBJ2-3; 11 bases match TRBD1. Germline V gene lookup returns CDR1 SGHDT and CDR2 YYEEEE. The CDR3 is 17 amino acids. The V gene end was trimmed by 4 bases and the J gene end by 0 bases; junction bases not matched to a gene: 7. The CDR3 is CASSPDRGQGSTDTQYF. The CDR3 coding sequence is TGTGCCAGCAGCCCGGACAGGGGGCAAGGAAGCACAGATACGCAGTATTTT.

The V call is TRBV7-9, the J call TRBJ2-3, with a tentative D call TRBD2 (6 bases). V lost 2 bases and J 0 bases, leaving 9 bases between the germline ends. The germline V gene has CDR1 SEHNR and CDR2 FQNEAQ (reference sequence). The CDR3 sequence is 15 residues long. The CDR3 DNA follows: TGTGCCAGCAGCTTAAGCAGCGGGAGCACAGATACGCAGTATTTT. Encoded protein: CASSLSSGSTDTQYF.

This sequence joins TRBV6-4 and TRBJ2-6; possible D gene TRBD1, 6 bases. This CDR3 comprises 15 residues. Germline lookup yields CDR1 MRHNA and CDR2 SNTAGT. Trimming pared 3 bases from V and 0 bases from J, leaving 6 bases between. As DNA, the CDR3 is TGTGCCAGCAGTGAGGACAGCTCTGGGGCCAACGTCCTGACTTTC. Translated, it gives CASSEDSSGANVLTF.

The J gene is TRBJ2-2, the V gene TRBV7-9; tentative D call: TRBD1 (5 bases). Trimming took 7 bases from V and 2 from J, leaving 8 bases between them. Germline-derived CDR1 and CDR2 are SEHNR and FQNEAQ (reference sequence). The length of the CDR3 is 13 residues. CDR3 residues: CASKGVNTGELFF. DNA of the CDR3: TGTGCCAGCAAAGGGGTTAACACCGGGGAGCTGTTTTTT.

This clone has a handful of counts. The V call is TRBV6-1, the J call TRBJ1-2, with D maybe TRBD1 (5 bases). Germline CDR1 and CDR2: MNHNS and SASEGT. The CDR3 sequence is 15 residues long. V shed 5 bases and J shed 4 bases, with 17 bases lying between them. CDR3 coding DNA: TGTGCCAGCAGTCCGAGAAGCCAGGGCACCTATGGCTACACCTTC. It codes for CASSPRSQGTYGYTF.

The chain is built from TRBV5-1 and TRBJ2-3; TRBD2 matches 12 bases. The CDR3 totals 19 residues. CDR1 and CDR2 from the germline V gene are SGHRS and YFSETQ. The J segment lost 6 bases and the V segment lost 3 bases, leaving 17 bases of the junction unmatched. CDR3 region: CASSSSTRLAGAPGDTQYF. The CDR3, as DNA: TGCGCCAGCAGCTCCTCCACCAGACTAGCGGGAGCCCCGGGGGATACGCAGTATTTT.

The V call is TRBV10-3, the J call TRBJ2-5; D gene uncertain. CDR1 and CDR2 (germline): ENHRY, SYGVKD. Trimming removed 0 bases at V and 2 bases at J, with 10 bases between. The CDR3 is 15 amino acids. Here the CDR3 reads CAISESITVQETQYF. DNA for the CDR3: TGTGCCATCAGTGAGTCAATAACAGTACAAGAGACCCAGTACTTC.

The chain has TRBV19 and TRBJ1-1; D is undetermined. The germline CDR1 and CDR2 sequences are LNHDA and SQIVND (reference sequence). With 1 base removed from V and 7 bases from J, the gap between germline ends came to 4 bases. The CDR3 spans 11 residues. CDR3 in amino acids: CASSIGLEAFF. As DNA, the CDR3 is TGTGCCAGTAGTATAGGTCTTGAAGCTTTCTTT. The whole variable domain, filled in from reference TRBV19 and TRBJ1-1, reads DGGITQSPKYLFRKEGQNVTLSCEQNLNHDAMYWYRQDPGQGLRLIYYSQIVNDFQKGDIAEGYSVSREKKESFPLTVTSAQKNPTAFYLCASSIGLEAFFGQGTRLTVV.

This rearrangement joins TRBV9 to TRBJ2-1; D perhaps matches TRBD2 (6 bases). CDR3 size: 15 residues. Germline CDR1 is SGDLS and CDR2 is YYNGEE. V lost 2 bases and J 7 bases, leaving 16 bases between the germline ends. For the CDR3, the DNA is TGTGCCAGCAGCGTTTTCGGGAGTGAGGGAAATGAGCAGTTCTTC. Amino acid sequence: CASSVFGSEGNEQFF.

J is TRBJ2-2 and V is TRBV11-2; 7 nucleotides agree with TRBD1. Germline V gene sequence: CDR1 SGHAT, CDR2 FQNNGV. The CDR3 length is 17 residues. V gave up 1 base and J gave up 2 bases; unmatched junction bases: 7. The CDR3 bases are TGTGCCAGCAGCTTAGCACGGACAGGATTAAACACCGGGGAGCTGTTTTTT. Amino acid sequence: CASSLARTGLNTGELFF.

V gene TRBV11-2 combines with J gene TRBJ2-3; 7 bases fit TRBD2. The CDR3 is 17 residues long. Germline trimming cut 2 bases from V and 3 bases from J; bases unmatched to any gene: 11. Germline-derived CDR1 and CDR2 are SGHAT and FQNNGV. CDR3 nucleotide sequence: TGTGCCAGCAGCTTATCTCTGGGAGGGGTGGGAACAGATACGCAGTATTTT. Protein product: CASSLSLGGVGTDTQYF.

The rearrangement uses TRBV6-1 and TRBJ1-2, with no clear D. The CDR3 consists of 13 residues. Looked up from germline, CDR1 is MNHNS and CDR2 is SASEGT. Trimming stripped 6 bases from V and 4 bases from J, with 12 bases between. CDR3 nucleotides: TGTGCCAGCAGCGGAAGTTTGAGCTATGGCTACACCTTC. This gives the protein CASSGSLSYGYTF.

This clone was observed a few times. The rearrangement links TRBV7-8 to TRBJ1-2, with a tentative D call TRBD1 (5 bases). The germline V gene encodes CDR1 SGHVS and CDR2 FQNEAQ. The CDR3 runs to 14 residues. Trimming shortened V by 5 bases and J by 5 bases, and 15 bases separated the two germline ends. The CDR3 reads CASSLPDKGYGYTF. The CDR3 DNA follows: TGTGCCAGCAGCCTTCCGGACAAGGGGTATGGCTACACCTTC.

V gene TRBV19 combines with J gene TRBJ1-1; perhaps TRBD1 as D (5 bases). Germline CDR1 and CDR2: LNHDA and SQIVND (reference sequence). The V gene lost 3 bases and the J gene lost 1 base, with 9 bases spanning the gap. This CDR3 region has 14 residues. CDR3 region: CASSMVGENTEAFF. The CDR3 DNA reads TGTGCCAGTAGTATGGTGGGGGAGAACACTGAAGCTTTCTTT.

CDR3 sequence: CASSFVGSNQPQHF. The CDR3 DNA is TGTGCCAGCAGTTTCGTCGGGAGCAATCAGCCCCAGCATTTT. This chain connects TRBV27 to TRBJ1-5; D ambiguous. V lost 3 bases, J lost 1 base, and 7 bases lay in between. This CDR3 has 14 amino acids. CDR1 is MNHEY, CDR2 SMNVEV, per germline (reference sequence).

This clone has a handful of counts. The rearrangement uses TRBV5-1 and TRBJ2-7; D gene uncertain. Trimming removed 7 bases from V and 3 bases from J, with 11 bases in between. There are 12 residues in the CDR3. Germline V gives CDR1 SGHRS, CDR2 YFSETQ. CDR3 in amino acids: CASGRNSYEQYF. CDR3 nucleotides: TGCGCCAGCGGTAGGAACAGCTACGAGCAGTACTTC.

The chain combines TRBV5-5 with TRBJ2-5; D might be TRBD2 (5 bases). Germline V CDR1 and CDR2: SGHKS, YYEKEE (reference sequence). The CDR3 is 15 residues long. The ends were cut back, 0 bases at V and 4 bases at J, with 13 bases in the middle. The CDR3 bases are TGTGCCAGCAGCTTGGCATCCCTTGAGGGAGAGACCCAGTACTTC. This sequence encodes CASSLASLEGETQYF.

The chain combines TRBV27 with TRBJ1-4, with 7 bases identical to TRBD1. This CDR3 has 16 residues. The junction had 2 bases not matched to a gene; V was cut back by 0 bases and J by 1 base. Germline lookup yields CDR1 MNHEY and CDR2 SMNVEV (reference sequence). CDR3 bases: TGTGCCAGCAGTTTATCCGGGACAGTAACTAATGAAAAACTGTTTTTT. Protein sequence: CASSLSGTVTNEKLFF.

The genes are TRBV18 and TRBJ2-1; no clear D. CDR1 and CDR2 (germline): KGHSH, LQKENI. V shed 2 bases and J shed 7 bases, with 6 bases lying between them. The CDR3 length is 12 residues. CDR3 coding DNA: TGTGCCAGCTCACCAGTAGGAAATGAGCAGTTCTTC. Translation: CASSPVGNEQFF. The whole variable domain, filled in from reference TRBV18 and TRBJ2-1, reads NAGVMQNPRHLVRRRGQEARLRCSPMKGHSHVYWYRQLPEEGLKFMVYLQKENIIDESGMPKERFSAEFPKEGPSILRIQQVVRGDSAAYFCASSPVGNEQFFGPGTRLTVL.

By share, this clone ranks as medium-sized (0.01 to 0.1%). CDR3 amino acids: CASRSWNNQPQHF. CDR3 sequence (DNA): TGTGCCAGTAGGTCGTGGAACAATCAGCCCCAGCATTTT. The chain is built from TRBV19 and TRBJ1-5; D call uncertain. Trimming shortened V by 6 bases and J by 3 bases, and 9 bases separated the two germline ends. The CDR3 has 13 residues. Germline lookup yields CDR1 LNHDA and CDR2 SQIVND (reference sequence).

This chain joins TRBV6-5 and TRBJ1-2; unclear D gene. Germline-derived CDR1 and CDR2 are MNHEY and SVGAGI. This CDR3 spans 14 amino acids. Trimming cost V 2 bases and J 0 bases, with 7 bases left between them. CDR3 sequence (DNA): TGTGCCAGCAGTTACAGGGCAGCTAACTATGGCTACACCTTC. Translating it yields CASSYRAANYGYTF.

This clone was seen more than once but under ten times. This chain uses TRBV6-1 with TRBJ2-1, with D perhaps matching TRBD2 (5 bases). In germline, CDR1 is MNHNS, CDR2 SASEGT. V was trimmed by 10 bases and J by 6 bases, leaving 22 bases between them. The CDR3 covers 15 residues. CDR3 nucleotides: TGTGCCACCCAGGACTTTGGCGAAACCCCCAATGAGCAGTTCTTC. It yields the protein CATQDFGETPNEQFF.